These 29 T cell receptor beta chains came from one sample sequenced in a study of T cells in tumors after PD-1 blockade. Sequenced by immunoSEQ multiplex PCR; TCRdb stores in-frame clones only, minus some. In the table there are under 40,000 clones, 73% of which are singletons. Here the sequenced sample was PBMCs, taken after anti-PD-1 treatment. The receptors here all came from a human donor with basal cell carcinoma.

This clone was observed once. The chain links TRBV28 to TRBJ2-5, with a tentative D call TRBD2 (5 bases). There are 15 residues in the CDR3. Trimming removed 5 bases from V and 4 bases from J, with 17 bases in between. CDR1 is MDHEN, CDR2 SYDVKM, per germline. CDR3 DNA sequence: TGTGCCAGCAGTCGCGACGGGGTGGTCACAGAGACCCAGTACTTC. This translates into CASSRDGVVTETQYF.

The chain combines TRBV9 with TRBJ1-1; 10 nucleotides agree with TRBD1. The CDR3 contains 15 residues. Per the germline V gene, CDR1 is SGDLS and CDR2 is YYNGEE. V was clipped by 4 bases and J by 3 bases; unmatched bases: 6. The CDR3 sequence is CASSRFGQGDTEAFF. Here the CDR3 DNA reads TGTGCCAGCAGCCGATTTGGACAGGGGGACACTGAAGCTTTCTTT.

The J gene is TRBJ2-1, the V gene TRBV3-1 (or the pseudogene TRBV3-2), with D perhaps matching TRBD2 (6 bases). The CDR3 totals 17 residues. Germline CDR1 is LGHDT and CDR2 is YNNKEL (reference sequence). V lost 5 bases to trimming and J lost 8 bases, with 25 bases between them. The chain's CDR3 is CASSSFPRGTSLDEQFF. CDR3 in DNA: TGTGCCAGCAGCTCTTTTCCCCGGGGGACCTCCCTCGATGAGCAGTTCTTC.

This clone was counted once. The chain has TRBV5-4 and TRBJ2-2; the D is unclear. Germline V gene sequence: CDR1 SGHNT, CDR2 YYREEE (reference sequence). Trimming shortened V by 0 bases and J by 0 bases, and 3 bases separated the two germline ends. The CDR3 has 14 residues. CDR3 nucleotide sequence: TGTGCCAGCAGCTTGGTCCCGAACACCGGGGAGCTGTTTTTT. Its translation is CASSLVPNTGELFF.

The table lists this clone with a few counts. V and J are TRBV5-1 and TRBJ1-2, with 7 bases that match TRBD1. The CDR3 spans 14 residues. Per the germline V gene, CDR1 is SGHRS and CDR2 is YFSETQ. The junction had 4 bases not matched to a gene; V was cut back by 3 bases and J by 2 bases. The CDR3 coding sequence is TGCGCCAGCAGCTCTGGGACAGACAACTATGGCTACACCTTC. It codes for CASSSGTDNYGYTF.

This sequence joins TRBV7-2 and TRBJ2-1; 9 bases agree with TRBD2. Germline V gene data show CDR1 as SGHTA and CDR2 as FQGNSA. The CDR3 sequence is 15 residues long. J lost 5 bases, V lost 2 bases, and 4 bases had no gene match. DNA of the CDR3: TGTGCCAGCAGCTTACCGACTAGCGGAAACAATGAGCAGTTCTTC. It translates to CASSLPTSGNNEQFF.

The chain links TRBV6-2 or TRBV6-3 to TRBJ2-7, with a possible D match to TRBD1 (5 bases). The germline V and J ends were trimmed by 2 bases and 0 bases, with 11 bases remaining between them. CDR1 MNHEY and CDR2 SVGEGT come from the germline V gene. This CDR3 has 15 residues. The CDR3 sequence: CASSYPHRTSYEQYF. CDR3 sequence (DNA): TGTGCCAGCAGTTACCCCCACAGGACCTCCTACGAGCAGTACTTC.

The chain employs TRBV27 and TRBJ2-1; D gene unclear. V was clipped by 3 bases and J by 0 bases, with 12 bases between them. Germline V gives CDR1 MNHEY, CDR2 SMNVEV (reference sequence). The CDR3 runs to 16 residues. The CDR3 bases are TGTGCCAGCAGTTTTCTCCAGGCGAGCTCCTACAATGAGCAGTTCTTC. Translating it yields CASSFLQASSYNEQFF.

The V call is TRBV10-3, the J call TRBJ1-1; no firm D call. V lost 2 bases, J lost 1 base, and 5 bases lay in between. The CDR3 runs 13 residues. Looked up from germline, CDR1 is ENHRY and CDR2 is SYGVKD. The DNA of the CDR3 is TGTGCCATCAGTGAGGCTGCGAACACTGAAGCTTTCTTT. This gives the protein CAISEAANTEAFF.

This clone was recorded only once. One end of the junction varies from germline; a read error may be responsible. Other DNA variants within this sample encode the same CDR3. The V and J genes are TRBV4-1 and TRBJ2-7, with 7 bases fitting TRBD2. This CDR3 contains 16 residues. Germline V gene data show CDR1 as MGHRA and CDR2 as YSYEKL. The CDR3 DNA sequence: TGCGCCAGTAGCCAAGCAATTGGCGGGGGAAACTACGAGCAGTACTTC. The encoded protein is CASSQAIGGGNYEQYF.

This clone was seen only a few times. This sequence joins TRBV29-1 and TRBJ2-7; D perhaps matches TRBD2 (6 bases). The CDR3 length is 13 residues. Trimming pared 1 base from V and 7 bases from J, leaving 14 bases between. CDR1 and CDR2 from the germline V gene are SQVTM and ANQGSEA. The CDR3 nucleotides read TGCAGCGTTGAAGGGACTACCTTACGGGAGCAGTACTTC. It is translated as CSVEGTTLREQYF.

This sequence joins TRBV7-9 and TRBJ2-6; the D is unclear. This CDR3 has 14 amino acids. V was cut by 5 bases and J by 4 bases, with 9 bases left in between. Germline CDR1 SEHNR, CDR2 FQNEAQ (reference sequence). The CDR3 nucleotides read TGTGCCAGCAGCCTCACAACAGGGGCCAACGTCCTGACTTTC. Its translation is CASSLTTGANVLTF.

The chain's CDR3 is CASSRVGDSSGNTIYF. Written as DNA, the CDR3 is TGTGCCAGCAGCCGGGTCGGGGACAGCTCTGGAAACACCATATATTTT. The chain links TRBV5-4 to TRBJ1-3; 7 bases are shared with TRBD1. The junction had 7 bases not matched to a gene; V was cut back by 4 bases and J by 0 bases. The CDR3 covers 16 residues. Germline V gene sequence: CDR1 SGHNT, CDR2 YYREEE (reference sequence).

The chain recombines TRBV15 with TRBJ2-1, with D possibly TRBD1 on 6 matching bases. This CDR3 has 14 residues. CDR1 is LNHNV and CDR2 is YYDKDF in the germline V gene (reference sequence). Trimming took 9 bases from V and 7 from J, leaving 19 bases between them. CDR3 bases: TGTGCCACGGGGTTCCACAGGGCTATGAATGAGCAGTTCTTC. It is translated as CATGFHRAMNEQFF.

The chain has TRBV11-3 and TRBJ1-6; the match to TRBD1 covers 9 bases. The CDR3 consists of 16 residues. Trimming took 5 bases from V and 8 from J; bases not matched to a gene: 10. Germline CDR1 is SGHNT and CDR2 is YENEEA. The CDR3 loop is CASSPPGTGRDSPLHF. The CDR3 DNA reads TGTGCCAGCAGCCCCCCCGGGACAGGGCGTGATTCACCCCTCCACTTT. The entire variable domain, with the rest obtained from reference TRBV11-3 and TRBJ1-6, is as follows: EAGVVQSPRYKIIEKKQPVAFWCNPISGHNTLYWYLQNLGQGPELLIRYENEEAVDDSQLPKDRFSAERLKGVDSTLKIQPAELGDSAVYLCASSPPGTGRDSPLHFGNGTRLTVT.

The chain couples TRBV24-1 to TRBJ2-3; 7 bases agree with TRBD2. J lost 2 bases, V lost 4 bases, and 8 bases had no gene match. The CDR3 extends over 16 amino acids. CDR1 and CDR2 (germline): KGHDR, SFDVKD. The CDR3 coding sequence is TGTGCCACCAGTGACCCCTCAGCGGGGTCCACAGATACGCAGTATTTT. Translation: CATSDPSAGSTDTQYF.

The chain recombines TRBV5-5 with TRBJ2-3; D possibly corresponds to TRBD2 (5 bases). Germline V gene sequence: CDR1 SGHKS, CDR2 YYEKEE (reference sequence). V lost 4 bases to trimming and J lost 2 bases, with 8 bases between them. The CDR3 extends over 13 amino acids. The CDR3 coding sequence is TGTGCCAGCAGCGAGCGGTTCACAGATACGCAGTATTTT. Its protein product is CASSERFTDTQYF. Looking up the rest from reference TRBV5-5 and TRBJ2-3 gives the full variable domain: DAGVTQSPTHLIKTRGQQVTLRCSPISGHKSVSWYQQVLGQGPQFIFQYYEKEERGRGNFPDRFSARQFPNYSSELNVNALLLGDSALYLCASSERFTDTQYFGPGTRLTVL.

The chain uses TRBV19 and TRBJ1-1; 7 bases are shared with TRBD1. This CDR3 has 14 residues. Germline V gene data show CDR1 as LNHDA and CDR2 as SQIVND (reference sequence). Trimming cost V 7 bases and J 5 bases; bases outside gene matches: 10. This CDR3 reads CASKKEGARTEAFF. CDR3 in DNA: TGTGCCAGTAAAAAAGAGGGGGCGCGGACTGAAGCTTTCTTT.

For the CDR3, the DNA is TGTGCCAGCAGTTACTCCTTAGGTGCTGAAGCTTTCTTT. It yields the protein CASSYSLGAEAFF. The chain combines TRBV6-6 with TRBJ1-1; D gene uncertain. CDR1 and CDR2 from the germline V gene are MNHNY and SVGAGI (reference sequence). The length of the CDR3 is 13 residues. V was cut by 0 bases and J by 6 bases, with 8 bases left in between.

The gene calls are TRBV4-3 and TRBJ2-1; 7 bases match TRBD2. The V gene's germline CDR1 is LGHNA and CDR2 YSLEER. The trim removed 0 bases at V and 6 bases at J, leaving 8 bases unmatched. CDR3 length equals 16 residues. CDR3 protein: CASSQEPGLTFNEQFF. Written as DNA, the CDR3 is TGCGCCAGCAGCCAAGAACCGGGACTAACATTCAATGAGCAGTTCTTC.

The V gene is TRBV19, the J gene TRBJ1-6, with no clear D. Germline V gene lookup returns CDR1 LNHDA and CDR2 SQIVND (reference sequence). CDR3 length: 15 amino acids. Trimming pared 0 bases from V and 6 bases from J, leaving 9 bases between. The CDR3 sequence is CASSIDSGINSPLHF. In nucleotides, the CDR3 is TGTGCCAGTAGTATAGATTCGGGTATTAATTCACCCCTCCACTTT.

This clone has only one observation. The V gene is TRBV6-2 or TRBV6-3, the J gene TRBJ2-3; D not certain. Looked up from germline, CDR1 is MNHEY and CDR2 is SVGEGT. The germline V and J ends were trimmed by 3 bases and 0 bases, with 10 bases remaining between them. The CDR3 is made up of 15 amino acids. The CDR3 here is CASSYESASTDTQYF. CDR3 DNA: TGTGCCAGCAGTTATGAGAGCGCTAGCACAGATACGCAGTATTTT.

Details on this clone: Other nucleotide sequences from this sample produce the same CDR3. The V call is TRBV15, the J call TRBJ1-6; D not resolved. Per germline, CDR1 LNHNV and CDR2 YYDKDF (reference sequence). V gave up 1 base and J gave up 0 bases, with 10 bases separating them. The CDR3 is 17 residues long. CDR3 amino acids: CATSRVRPSSYNSPLHF. The CDR3 DNA reads TGTGCCACCAGCAGAGTCAGGCCGAGCTCCTATAATTCACCCCTCCACTTT.

This chain connects TRBV28 to TRBJ1-2; 12 nucleotides match TRBD1. From germline, CDR1 is MDHEN and CDR2 SYDVKM. The CDR3 has 18 residues. After removal of 8 bases from V and 4 bases from J, the junction contained 17 bases not matched to a gene. The CDR3 sequence is CASFPWGQGARRLYGYTF. CDR3 DNA sequence: TGTGCCAGCTTCCCTTGGGGACAGGGGGCGAGACGCCTCTATGGCTACACCTTC.

This clone was observed once. The gene calls are TRBV6-4 and TRBJ2-5, with 7 bases that match TRBD1. The germline CDR1 and CDR2 sequences are MRHNA and SNTAGT. The length of the CDR3 is 15 residues. Losses at the gene ends were 5 bases for V and 1 base for J; bases not matched to a gene: 7. The DNA of the CDR3 is TGTGCCAGCAGTCCATCGACAGGGCCCCAAGAGACCCAGTACTTC. It specifies CASSPSTGPQETQYF.

The V gene is TRBV6-5, the J gene TRBJ1-3; 12 positions match TRBD1. Germline CDR1 MNHEY, CDR2 SVGAGI. Trimming removed 8 bases from V and 7 bases from J; junction bases left unmatched: 6. The length of the CDR3 is 14 residues. The CDR3, as DNA: TGTGCCAGCGACCGGGACAGGGGGCAGAACACCATATATTTT. Translation gives CASDRDRGQNTIYF.

The DNA for the CDR3 is TGTGCCAGCAGTCAGGGGGTGAGCTACAATGAGCAGTTCTTC. Residues: CASSQGVSYNEQFF. The chain uses TRBV6-6 and TRBJ2-1; 7 bases fit TRBD1. The CDR3 spans 14 residues. The germline V gene has CDR1 MNHNY and CDR2 SVGAGI (reference sequence). The ends lost 5 bases at V and 3 bases at J; junction bases unmatched: 4.

V usage is TRBV2 and J usage is TRBJ2-3; TRBD1 is a possible D gene (6 bases). The germline V gene has CDR1 SNHLY and CDR2 FYNNEI. The CDR3 is 13 residues long. Deletions cut 7 bases from V and 0 bases from J, with 8 bases between. The CDR3 DNA is TGTGCCAGCAACAGGGAAAGCACAGATACGCAGTATTTT. It translates to CASNRESTDTQYF.

The table lists this clone with a few counts. The chain uses TRBV7-2 and TRBJ2-2, with D possibly being TRBD1 (6 bases). The CDR3 has 14 amino acids. Germline lookup yields CDR1 SGHTA and CDR2 FQGNSA. The ends were cut back, 7 bases at V and 1 base at J, with 10 bases in the middle. The CDR3 bases are TGTGCCAGCACCCCACAGGGGAACACCGGGGAGCTGTTTTTT. This translates into CASTPQGNTGELFF.